These 23 T cell receptor beta chains were all obtained from the same sample, sequenced in a study of CD8+ T cells in alopecia areata. Isolated RNA was reverse transcribed into cDNA used as the sequencing template. Using immunoSEQ multiplex PCR, the repertoire was profiled, and TCRdb retains in-frame clones only, with some absent. Here the sample spans about 120,000 clones, around 48% being singletons. The sequencing sample was made of NKG2D-low CD8+ T cells sorted from blood. All receptors come from a human donor with alopecia areata.

This chain joins TRBV30 and TRBJ2-1, with TRBD2 matching over 9 bases. The CDR3 runs to 15 residues. Per the germline V gene, CDR1 is GTSNPN and CDR2 is SVGIG (reference sequence). V was clipped by 0 bases and J by 10 bases; unmatched bases: 10. DNA of the CDR3: TGTGCCTGGAGTGTAGGAGTAGCGGGGGAGCTAGAGCAGTTCTTC. Translating gives CAWSVGVAGELEQFF.

This clone was observed once. This chain connects TRBV6-5 to TRBJ2-7; 10 nucleotides agree with TRBD1. Trimming took 9 bases from V and 4 from J; bases not matched to a gene: 6. From germline, CDR1 is MNHEY and CDR2 SVGAGI. The CDR3 has 13 amino acids. The DNA of the CDR3 is TGTGCCAGTCTCGGACAGGGGGAGTACGAGCAGTACTTC. Amino acid sequence: CASLGQGEYEQYF.

The V call is TRBV19, the J call TRBJ1-5; no reliable D call. The germline V gene encodes CDR1 LNHDA and CDR2 SQIVND (reference sequence). Between the trimmed V and J ends, which lost 1 base and 4 bases, there was a span of 8 bases. The CDR3 spans 14 residues. DNA of the CDR3: TGTGCCAGTAGTATAGGGGTCCCGAATCAGCCCCAGCATTTT. The encoded protein is CASSIGVPNQPQHF.

This chain connects TRBV4-1 to TRBJ2-1; D remains unclear. CDR1 MGHRA and CDR2 YSYEKL come from the germline V gene. V lost 1 base and J lost 6, with 7 bases in between. The length of the CDR3 is 13 residues. In DNA form, the CDR3 reads TGCGCCAGCAGCCAAGTGGACGGCAATGAGCAGTTCTTC. It encodes CASSQVDGNEQFF.

This clone occurred a few times. The chain combines TRBV11-2 with TRBJ1-1; D is ambiguous. The CDR3 runs 11 residues. In germline, CDR1 is SGHAT, CDR2 FQNNGV. V was trimmed by 3 bases and J by 3 bases, leaving 2 bases between them. As DNA, the CDR3 is TGTGCCAGCAGCTTTCACACTGAAGCTTTCTTT. It translates to CASSFHTEAFF.

The chain has TRBV7-9 and TRBJ1-3; D is unresolved. Trimming took off 0 bases at V and 3 bases at J, with 12 bases between the two ends. The germline V gene encodes CDR1 SEHNR and CDR2 FQNEAQ (reference sequence). The CDR3 loop spans 16 amino acids. Here the CDR3 reads CASSLAEGSRGNTIYF. The DNA for the CDR3 is TGTGCCAGCAGCTTAGCGGAGGGTTCCCGTGGAAACACCATATATTTT.

This clone appeared a few times. The chain combines TRBV29-1 with TRBJ2-3; TRBD2 matches at 7 bases. CDR1 is SQVTM and CDR2 is ANQGSEA in the germline V gene. The ends lost 5 bases at V and 3 bases at J; junction bases unmatched: 11. The CDR3 covers 15 residues. The CDR3 sequence is CSVPGLDGVTDTQYF. In nucleotides, the CDR3 is TGCAGCGTTCCAGGACTAGATGGGGTTACAGATACGCAGTATTTT.

This rearrangement joins TRBV7-2 to TRBJ2-7; D gene ambiguous. V shed 5 bases and J shed 3 bases, with 11 bases lying between them. Germline lookup yields CDR1 SGHTA and CDR2 FQGNSA. This CDR3 has 13 amino acids. The CDR3 region is CASSPLTIYEQYF. CDR3 nucleotide sequence: TGTGCCAGCAGCCCTCTCACTATCTACGAGCAGTACTTC.

This clone was detected only a few times. The rearrangement joins TRBV29-1 to TRBJ2-2; D possibly corresponds to TRBD2 (5 bases). This CDR3 spans 13 amino acids. V dropped 0 bases and J dropped 5 bases, with 7 bases sitting between them. The V gene's germline CDR1 is SQVTM and CDR2 ANQGSEA. CDR3 nucleotide sequence: TGCAGCGTTGAAGAGGAGGTTACCGGGGAGCTGTTTTTT. The encoded protein is CSVEEEVTGELFF.

The chain is built from TRBV29-1 and TRBJ2-5; 10 bases match TRBD1. V shed 4 bases, J shed 4 bases, and the junction held 3 bases outside the gene matches. The germline V gene has CDR1 SQVTM and CDR2 ANQGSEA. CDR3 length: 13 amino acids. CDR3 nucleotide sequence: TGCAGCGTTGTAGACAGGGGGCCAGAGACCCAGTACTTC. Protein: CSVVDRGPETQYF.

There are a few counts of this clone. DNA for the CDR3: TGTGCCAGCAGCCAAGTCGGCAGCTCTTCCTATGGCTACACCTTC. Its translation is CASSQVGSSSYGYTF. The rearrangement joins TRBV14 to TRBJ1-2, with D unresolved. Between the trimmed V and J ends, which lost 1 base and 4 bases, there was a span of 13 bases. Germline lookup yields CDR1 SGHDN and CDR2 FVKESK. The CDR3 loop spans 15 amino acids.

This clone came up a few times. The CDR3 nucleotides read TGCAGCGTTGAAGATGGAAGGCCTCGGACCTACGAGCAGTACTTC. Its translation is CSVEDGRPRTYEQYF. The rearrangement links TRBV29-1 to TRBJ2-7; D unresolved. The CDR3 extends over 15 amino acids. With 0 bases removed from V and 2 bases from J, the gap between germline ends came to 14 bases. Germline CDR1 reads SQVTM; CDR2 reads ANQGSEA.

This clone was observed a few times. The chain employs TRBV6-6 and TRBJ2-1; perhaps TRBD1 as D (5 bases). The V end lost 7 bases, the J end lost 8 bases, and 18 bases lay between the germline ends. In germline, CDR1 is MNHNY, CDR2 SVGAGI (reference sequence). This CDR3 is 14 amino acids long. The DNA for the CDR3 is TGTGCCAGCAACGGACCATCAGGGCACGATGAGCAGTTCTTC. The encoded protein is CASNGPSGHDEQFF.

Only a few counts were recorded for this clone. V and J are TRBV14 and TRBJ2-2; D gene ambiguous. The CDR3 runs to 12 residues. V lost 6 bases, J lost 1 base, and 3 bases lay in between. The germline CDR1 and CDR2 sequences are SGHDN and FVKESK. CDR3 sequence (DNA): TGTGCCAGCAGAGAGAACACCGGGGAGCTGTTTTTT. Amino acid sequence: CASRENTGELFF.

This chain joins TRBV30 and TRBJ1-3; D is possibly TRBD1 (6 bases). V was trimmed by 4 bases and J by 0 bases, leaving 13 bases between them. This CDR3 comprises 15 residues. Germline CDR1 GTSNPN, CDR2 SVGIG (reference sequence). CDR3 bases: TGTGCCTGGAATTGGGGGGGCGACTCTGGAAACACCATATATTTT. This gives the protein CAWNWGGDSGNTIYF.

In its sample, this clone was seen a few times. V usage is TRBV29-1 and J usage is TRBJ1-1; TRBD1 might be the D (5 bases). Germline-derived CDR1 and CDR2 are SQVTM and ANQGSEA. The V end lost 5 bases, the J end lost 0 bases, and 13 bases lay between the germline ends. The CDR3 has 14 residues. As DNA, the CDR3 is TGCAGCGTTTCAGGGATGATAATGAACACTGAAGCTTTCTTT. It encodes CSVSGMIMNTEAFF.

Regarding this clone: The sample has other DNA sequences that encode this CDR3 too. The chain recombines TRBV27 with TRBJ2-7; D perhaps matches TRBD2 (5 bases). CDR1 is MNHEY, CDR2 SMNVEV, per germline (reference sequence). The CDR3 extends over 14 amino acids. V lost 2 bases, J lost 2 bases, and 10 bases lay in between. CDR3: CASSLRGTTYEQYF. The CDR3 nucleotides are TGTGCCAGCAGTTTACGGGGTACCACCTACGAGCAGTACTTC.

This chain joins TRBV29-1 and TRBJ1-3; D is unclear. The germline V gene has CDR1 SQVTM and CDR2 ANQGSEA. The CDR3 sequence is 13 residues long. V dropped 4 bases and J dropped 4 bases, with 11 bases sitting between them. The CDR3 DNA follows: TGCAGCGTTGTAATTGCAGGCGGAAACACCATATATTTT. Translating it yields CSVVIAGGNTIYF.

This chain connects TRBV4-1 to TRBJ2-7; 9 bases match TRBD2. Germline CDR1 reads MGHRA; CDR2 reads YSYEKL. J lost 5 bases, V lost 7 bases, and 15 bases had no gene match. The CDR3 extends over 16 amino acids. In nucleotides, the CDR3 is TGCGCCAGCACCACAAAAACCCCGGGGACTAGCCACGAGCAGTACTTC. Protein product: CASTTKTPGTSHEQYF.

The chain is built from TRBV5-6 and TRBJ2-2; D unclear. Germline V gives CDR1 SGHDT, CDR2 YYEEEE. The CDR3 consists of 13 residues. V gave up 5 bases and J gave up 2 bases, with 7 bases separating them. The CDR3 nucleotides are TGTGCCAGCAGATCGGGCAACACCGGGGAGCTGTTTTTT. It codes for CASRSGNTGELFF.

This clone was found a few times. V usage is TRBV29-1 and J usage is TRBJ2-1, with D uncertain. V was shortened by 1 base and J by 1 base, with 14 bases between the two germline ends. CDR1 SQVTM and CDR2 ANQGSEA come from the germline V gene. CDR3 length: 16 amino acids. The CDR3 bases are TGCAGCGTTGAAGGCTTAGGTTTGGGGTCCTACAATGAGCAGTTCTTC. Its translation: CSVEGLGLGSYNEQFF.

The chain couples TRBV7-9 to TRBJ2-5, with D possibly matching TRBD2 (5 bases). The length of the CDR3 is 14 residues. CDR1 and CDR2 from the germline V gene are SEHNR and FQNEAQ (reference sequence). Trimming stripped 4 bases from V and 9 bases from J, with 18 bases between. CDR3 amino acids: CASSSGEGSMSQYF. CDR3 sequence (DNA): TGTGCCAGCAGCTCCGGCGAGGGTTCGATGTCCCAGTACTTC. Full variable domain (rest looked up from reference TRBV7-9 and TRBJ2-5): DTGVSQNPRHKITKRGQNVTFRCDPISEHNRLYWYRQTLGQGPEFLTYFQNEAQLEKSRLLSDRFSAERPKGSFSTLEIQRTEQGDSAMYLCASSSGEGSMSQYFGPGTRLLVL.

This chain connects TRBV29-1 to TRBJ2-1, with 7 bases matching TRBD1. CDR1 is SQVTM and CDR2 is ANQGSEA in the germline V gene. There are 13 residues in the CDR3. V dropped 3 bases and J dropped 5; count of bases not matched to a gene: 4. Here the CDR3 reads CSVEGTGDNEQFF. In DNA form, the CDR3 reads TGCAGCGTTGAGGGTACAGGGGACAATGAGCAGTTCTTC.